The clone carrying this TCR beta chain was found a few times. Antigen unknown. The data are from a study of CD8 T cells in ankylosing spondylitis. Findings and caveats of the study: One TCR beta motif, made up of under ten highly homologous variants, appeared characteristic of ankylosing spondylitis blood.

A single record per CDR3 protein comes from TCRdb applying MiXCR to the 5' RACE reads. Of 340,000 or so distinct CDR3 sequences in the sample, roughly 15% were seen once. This CDR3 is built from 17 residues. With 5 bases clipped from V and 9 bases from J, the junction kept 18 bases outside the gene matches. Germline V gives CDR1 DFQATT, CDR2 SNEGSKA (reference sequence). This sequence originates from a male donor with ankylosing spondylitis or in good health (not recorded which). The sequenced sample was blood, either unsorted or a sorted T cell fraction (not recorded which). This sequence joins TRBV20-1 and TRBJ2-1; TRBD2 matches 11 bases. CDR3 sequence reads: CSAHPTSGALYSGEQFF. DNA for the CDR3: TGCAGTGCTCACCCGACTAGCGGGGCCCTTTATAGCGGTGAGCAGTTCTTC.